A single TCR beta chain is shown here with its context. As yet, its antigen is unknown. PCR was performed using 60 Vbeta and 13 Jbeta primers. The assay was immunoSEQ multiplex PCR, and TCRdb's table has in-frame clones only and misses some. The table includes fewer than 150,000 clones, over 60% detected once. Trimming left V 0 bases short and J 7 bases short, with 13 bases between. The CDR3 covers 15 residues. Germline-derived CDR1 and CDR2 are SGHTA and FQGNSA. The record originates from a study of cytomegalovirus exposure and HLA in healthy donors. Study-wide points: V- and J-gene trimming of TCR beta was linked (in a later analysis) to a missense DCLRE1C variant. In a later analysis, at a false discovery rate of 0.05, over 15,000 TCR beta sequences were associated with HLA alleles. Later analysis indicated greater clonal expansion among HLA-associated TCR beta chains than among equally common other chains.

The sequenced material came from PBMCs. The TCR originated in a middle-aged man in good health and CMV-seropositive. The gene calls are TRBV7-2 and TRBJ1-5; D is undetermined. In DNA form, the CDR3 reads TGTGCCAGCAGCTTAGCCGTATCAGGTTCCCAGCCCCAGCATTTT. Translated, it gives CASSLAVSGSQPQHF.